This TCR beta chain was recorded in a study of blood T cell repertoires in COVID-19. Some clones are missing from TCRdb's copy, which holds only in-frame ones; the method was immunoSEQ multiplex PCR. The table shows 210,000 or so clones, with about 89% occurring only once. CDR3 size: 16 residues. Trimming cost V 6 bases and J 1 base, with 16 bases left between them. This chain uses TRBV23-1 with TRBJ1-5; D is possibly TRBD1 (5 bases). TRBV23-1 is noted as an ORF with a role that remains uncertain. This receptor was obtained from a man aged 35-49 years with acute or convalescent COVID-19. The sample taken for sequencing was peripheral blood. The CDR3 DNA sequence: TGCGCCAGCAGAACACAGGTGGGGCAAAGCAATCAGCCCCAGCATTTT. Its translation: CASRTQVGQSNQPQHF.